This T cell receptor (beta chain) derives from a study of cytomegalovirus exposure and HLA in healthy donors. Measured with immunoSEQ multiplex PCR; TCRdb has only the in-frame clones, and not every one. The sample lists 57,000 or so clones, approximately 96% seen once, with 0.9% to 1% in the top ten. As regards this clone: Its antigen is still unknown.

In germline, CDR1 is LGHNA, CDR2 YNFKEQ. The CDR3 length is 15 residues. Germline trimming cut 2 bases from V and 9 bases from J; bases unmatched to any gene: 9. Whole-study findings and limits: Cytomegalovirus-associated status was assigned to 150 to 200 TCR beta chains. Both high specificity and high sensitivity reportedly marked the classifier's diagnosis of cytomegalovirus status.

This sequence joins TRBV4-2 and TRBJ2-1, with 8 bases that match TRBD2. Sequenced: PBMCs. The sequence came from a man aged 18 to 30 in good health and CMV-seronegative. The CDR3 spells CASSQTGLGDGEQFF. CDR3 nucleotides: TGTGCCAGCAGCCAAACGGGACTAGGTGACGGTGAGCAGTTCTTC.